This TCR beta chain was obtained from a study of spatial heterogeneity in lung cancer. In this sample, this clonotype turned up many times. Time point noted: sample taken at primary tumor resection. Germline V gene lookup returns CDR1 MNHEY and CDR2 SVGEGT. Losses at the gene ends were 6 bases for V and 2 bases for J; bases not matched to a gene: 7. CDR3 size: 14 residues. TCRdb redid the calling of the 5' RACE reads with MiXCR, one entry per CDR3 protein. This table holds just over 75,000 distinct CDR3 sequences, approximately 8% found once. Sequenced here: PBMCs, sampled at surgery. The chain links TRBV6-2 or TRBV6-3 to TRBJ2-7; the match to TRBD1 covers 7 bases. The sequence was collected from a male donor with early-stage non-small cell lung cancer. The CDR3 DNA follows: TGTGCCAGCAGATTGGGACAGAGAACCTACGAGCAGTACTTC. Protein sequence: CASRLGQRTYEQYF.